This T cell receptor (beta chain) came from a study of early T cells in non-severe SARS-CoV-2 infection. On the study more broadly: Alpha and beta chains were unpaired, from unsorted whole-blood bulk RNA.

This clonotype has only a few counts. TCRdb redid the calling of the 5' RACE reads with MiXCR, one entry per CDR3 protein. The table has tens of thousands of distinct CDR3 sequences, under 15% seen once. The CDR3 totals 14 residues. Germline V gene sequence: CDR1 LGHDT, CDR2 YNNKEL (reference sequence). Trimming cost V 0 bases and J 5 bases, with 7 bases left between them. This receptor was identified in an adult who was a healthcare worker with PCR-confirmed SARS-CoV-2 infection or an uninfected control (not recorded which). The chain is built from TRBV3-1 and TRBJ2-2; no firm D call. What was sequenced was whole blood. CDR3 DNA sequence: TGTGCCAGCAGCCAAGACGGCAGAACCGGGGAGCTGTTTTTT. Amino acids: CASSQDGRTGELFF.